This paragraph covers one TCR beta chain sequence. Its target is not known. The CDR3 length is 14 residues. Germline V gene lookup returns CDR1 SEHNR and CDR2 FQNEAQ (reference sequence). Losses at the gene ends were 7 bases for V and 2 bases for J; bases not matched to a gene: 8. The data are from a study of cytomegalovirus exposure and HLA in healthy donors. Study background: When 398 donors were genotyped, approximately 81% of them were found to fall in the Caucasian-associated ancestry cluster. Whole-study results and caveats: In vitro confirmation showed three CMV-associated chains to be CMV antigen specific. V- and J-gene trimming of TCR beta was linked (in a later analysis) to a missense DCLRE1C variant.

This PCR relied on a set of 60 Vbeta primers and 13 Jbeta primers. Profiling relied on immunoSEQ multiplex PCR, and the TCRdb table lists in-frame clones only, not all of them. The sample includes nearly 300,000 clones, roughly 89% of them seen just once. Sequencing was performed on PBMCs. The chain uses TRBV7-9 and TRBJ2-7; 7 bases line up with TRBD1. This TCR was recovered from a man in his forties in good health and CMV-seropositive. As DNA, the CDR3 is TGTGCCAGCACCTTTAGGGACAGTCCCTACGAGCAGTACTTC. This translates into CASTFRDSPYEQYF. Full variable domain (missing parts from reference TRBV7-9 and TRBJ2-7): DTGVSQNPRHKITKRGQNVTFRCDPISEHNRLYWYRQTLGQGPEFLTYFQNEAQLEKSRLLSDRFSAERPKGSFSTLEIQRTEQGDSAMYLCASTFRDSPYEQYFGPGTRLTVT.